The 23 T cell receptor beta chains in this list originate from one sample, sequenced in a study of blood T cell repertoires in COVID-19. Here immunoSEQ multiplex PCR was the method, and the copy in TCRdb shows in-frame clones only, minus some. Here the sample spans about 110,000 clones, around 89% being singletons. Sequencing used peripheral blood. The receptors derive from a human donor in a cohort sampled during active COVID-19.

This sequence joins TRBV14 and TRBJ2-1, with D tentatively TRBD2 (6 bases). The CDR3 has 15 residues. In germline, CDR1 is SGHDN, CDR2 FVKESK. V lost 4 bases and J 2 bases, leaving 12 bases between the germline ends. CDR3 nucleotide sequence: TGTGCCAGCAGCCCGTTGCGGGGACCCTACAATGAGCAGTTCTTC. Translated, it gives CASSPLRGPYNEQFF.

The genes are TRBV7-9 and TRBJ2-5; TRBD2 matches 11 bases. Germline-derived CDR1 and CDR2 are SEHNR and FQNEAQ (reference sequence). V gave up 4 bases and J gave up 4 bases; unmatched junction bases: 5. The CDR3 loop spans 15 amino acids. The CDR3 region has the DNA TGTGCCAGCAGCTGGCCCACTAGCGGGAGAGAGACCCAGTACTTC. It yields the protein CASSWPTSGRETQYF.

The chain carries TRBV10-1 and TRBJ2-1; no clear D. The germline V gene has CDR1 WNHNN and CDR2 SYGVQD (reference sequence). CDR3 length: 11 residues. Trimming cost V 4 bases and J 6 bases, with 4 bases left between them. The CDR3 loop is CASSARNEQFF. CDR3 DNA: TGCGCCAGCAGTGCCCGCAATGAGCAGTTCTTC.

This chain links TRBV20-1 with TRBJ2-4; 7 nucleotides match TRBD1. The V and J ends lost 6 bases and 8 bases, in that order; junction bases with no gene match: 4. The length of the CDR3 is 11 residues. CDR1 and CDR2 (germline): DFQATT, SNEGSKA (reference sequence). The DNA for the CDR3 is TGCAGTGCAGCAGGGGGAGACATTCAGTACTTC. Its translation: CSAAGGDIQYF.

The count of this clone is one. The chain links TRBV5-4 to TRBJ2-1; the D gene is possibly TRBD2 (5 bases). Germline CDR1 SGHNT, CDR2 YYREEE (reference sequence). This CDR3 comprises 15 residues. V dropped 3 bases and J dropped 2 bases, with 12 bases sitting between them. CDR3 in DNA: TGTGCCAGCAGCTCGAGCGGAGCTACCTACAATGAGCAGTTCTTC. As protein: CASSSSGATYNEQFF.

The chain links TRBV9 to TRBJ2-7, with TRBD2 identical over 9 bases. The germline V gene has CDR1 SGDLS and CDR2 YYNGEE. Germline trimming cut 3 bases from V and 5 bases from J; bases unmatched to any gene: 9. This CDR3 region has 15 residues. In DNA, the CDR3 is TGTGCCAGCAGCGGTTCGAGCGGGAGGAAGGACGAGCAGTACTTC. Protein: CASSGSSGRKDEQYF.

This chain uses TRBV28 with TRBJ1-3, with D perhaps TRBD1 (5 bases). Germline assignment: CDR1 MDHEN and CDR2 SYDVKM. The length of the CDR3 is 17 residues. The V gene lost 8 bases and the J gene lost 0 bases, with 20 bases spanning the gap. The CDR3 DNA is TGTGCCAGCGGGTTCGGGGGGGTTAACCTCTCTGGAAACACCATATATTTT. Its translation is CASGFGGVNLSGNTIYF.

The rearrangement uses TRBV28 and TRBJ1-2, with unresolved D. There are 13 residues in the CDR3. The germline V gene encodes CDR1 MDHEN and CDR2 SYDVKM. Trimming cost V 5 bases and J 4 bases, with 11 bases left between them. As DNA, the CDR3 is TGTGCCAGCAGTGCAGTTCGGGGCTATGGCTACACCTTC. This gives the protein CASSAVRGYGYTF.

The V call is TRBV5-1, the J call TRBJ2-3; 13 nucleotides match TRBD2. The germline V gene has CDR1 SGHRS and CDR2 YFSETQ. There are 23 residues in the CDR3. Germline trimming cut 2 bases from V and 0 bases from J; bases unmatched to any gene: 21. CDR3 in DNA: TGCGCCAGCAGCTTCAGGGGTAAAAGTACTAGCGGGAGGGCGACCGGTAGCACAGATACGCAGTATTTT. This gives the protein CASSFRGKSTSGRATGSTDTQYF. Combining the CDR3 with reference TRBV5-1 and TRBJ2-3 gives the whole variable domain KAGVTQTPRYLIKTRGQQVTLSCSPISGHRSVSWYQQTPGQGLQFLFEYFSETQRNKGNFPGRFSGRQFSNSRSEMNVSTLELGDSALYLCASSFRGKSTSGRATGSTDTQYFGPGTRLTVL.

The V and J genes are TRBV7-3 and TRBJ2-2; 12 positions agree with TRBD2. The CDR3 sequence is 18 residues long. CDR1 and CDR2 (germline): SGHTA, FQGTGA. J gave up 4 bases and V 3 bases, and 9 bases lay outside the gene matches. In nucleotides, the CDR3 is TGTGCCAGCAGCTTGGACCCTAGCGGGGGGGCCGGCACCGGGGAGCTGTTTTTT. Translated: CASSLDPSGGAGTGELFF.

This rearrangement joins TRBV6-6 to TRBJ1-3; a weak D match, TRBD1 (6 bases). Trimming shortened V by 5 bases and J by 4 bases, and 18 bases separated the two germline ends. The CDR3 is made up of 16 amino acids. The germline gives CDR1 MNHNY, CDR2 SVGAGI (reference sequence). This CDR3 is CASSHPGGAGGNTIYF. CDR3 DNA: TGTGCCAGCAGTCACCCGGGGGGCGCGGGAGGAAACACCATATATTTT.

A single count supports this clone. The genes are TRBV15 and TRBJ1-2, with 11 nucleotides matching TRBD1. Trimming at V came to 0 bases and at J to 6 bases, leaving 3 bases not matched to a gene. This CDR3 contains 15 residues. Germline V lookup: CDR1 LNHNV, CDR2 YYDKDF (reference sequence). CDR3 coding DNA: TGTGCCACCAGCAGAGATCTGGACAGGGGGCATGGCTACACCTTC. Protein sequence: CATSRDLDRGHGYTF.

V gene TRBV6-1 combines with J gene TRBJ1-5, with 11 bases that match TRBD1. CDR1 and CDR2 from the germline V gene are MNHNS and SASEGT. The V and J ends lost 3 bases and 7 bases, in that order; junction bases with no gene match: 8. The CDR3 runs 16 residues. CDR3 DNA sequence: TGTGCCAGCAGTGATACTCCGGGACAGGGGGACCAGCCCCAGCATTTT. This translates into CASSDTPGQGDQPQHF.

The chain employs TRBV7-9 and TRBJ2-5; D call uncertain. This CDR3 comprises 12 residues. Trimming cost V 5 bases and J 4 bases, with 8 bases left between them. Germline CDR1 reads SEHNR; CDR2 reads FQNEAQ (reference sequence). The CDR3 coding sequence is TGTGCCAGCAGCAATGAACTAGAGACCCAGTACTTC. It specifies CASSNELETQYF.

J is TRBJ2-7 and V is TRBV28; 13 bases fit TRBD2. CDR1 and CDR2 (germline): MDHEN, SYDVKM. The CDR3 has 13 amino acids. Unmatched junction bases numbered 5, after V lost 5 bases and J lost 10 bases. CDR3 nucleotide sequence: TGTGCCAGCAGTCCGGGACTAGCGGGGAGACAGTACTTC. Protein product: CASSPGLAGRQYF. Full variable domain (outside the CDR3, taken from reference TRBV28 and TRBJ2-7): DVKVTQSSRYLVKRTGEKVFLECVQDMDHENMFWYRQDPGLGLRLIYFSYDVKMKEKGDIPEGYSVSREKKERFSLILESASTNQTSMYLCASSPGLAGRQYFGPGTRLTVT.

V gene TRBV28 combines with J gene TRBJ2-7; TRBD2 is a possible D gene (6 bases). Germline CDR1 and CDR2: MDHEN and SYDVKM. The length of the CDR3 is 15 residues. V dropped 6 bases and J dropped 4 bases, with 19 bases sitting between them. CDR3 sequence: CASRKSPGVRYEQYF. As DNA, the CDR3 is TGTGCCAGCAGGAAATCCCCGGGAGTCCGGTACGAGCAGTACTTC. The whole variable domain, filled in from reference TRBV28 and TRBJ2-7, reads DVKVTQSSRYLVKRTGEKVFLECVQDMDHENMFWYRQDPGLGLRLIYFSYDVKMKEKGDIPEGYSVSREKKERFSLILESASTNQTSMYLCASRKSPGVRYEQYFGPGTRLTVT.

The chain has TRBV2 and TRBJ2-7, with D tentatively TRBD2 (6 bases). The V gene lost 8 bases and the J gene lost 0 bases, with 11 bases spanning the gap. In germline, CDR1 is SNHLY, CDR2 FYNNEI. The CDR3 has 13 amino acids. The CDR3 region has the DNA TGTGCCAGCGGAGGGGACCCCTCCTACGAGCAGTACTTC. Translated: CASGGDPSYEQYF. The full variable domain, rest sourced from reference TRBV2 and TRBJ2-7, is EPEVTQTPSHQVTQMGQEVILRCVPISNHLYFYWYRQILGQKVEFLVSFYNNEISEKSEIFDDQFSVERPDGSNFTLKIRSTKLEDSAMYFCASGGDPSYEQYFGPGTRLTVT.

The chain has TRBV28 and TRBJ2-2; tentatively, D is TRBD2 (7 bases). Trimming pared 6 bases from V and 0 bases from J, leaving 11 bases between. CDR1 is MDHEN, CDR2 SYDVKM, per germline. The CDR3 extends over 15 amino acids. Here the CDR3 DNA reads TGTGCCAGCAGGCCGGGGGGCGCGAACACCGGGGAGCTGTTTTTT. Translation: CASRPGGANTGELFF.

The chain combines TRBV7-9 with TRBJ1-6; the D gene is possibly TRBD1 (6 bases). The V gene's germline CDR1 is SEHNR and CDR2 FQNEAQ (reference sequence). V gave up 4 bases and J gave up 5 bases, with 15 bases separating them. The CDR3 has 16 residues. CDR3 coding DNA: TGTGCCAGCAGCTCATCAGGGGTTCTGCATAATTCACCCCTCCACTTT. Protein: CASSSSGVLHNSPLHF.

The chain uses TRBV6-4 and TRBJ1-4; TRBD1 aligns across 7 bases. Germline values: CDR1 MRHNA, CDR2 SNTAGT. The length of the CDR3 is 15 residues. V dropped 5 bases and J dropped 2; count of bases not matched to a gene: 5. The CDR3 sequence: CASSFTGATNEKLFF. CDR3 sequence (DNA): TGTGCCAGCAGTTTTACAGGGGCGACTAATGAAAAACTGTTTTTT.

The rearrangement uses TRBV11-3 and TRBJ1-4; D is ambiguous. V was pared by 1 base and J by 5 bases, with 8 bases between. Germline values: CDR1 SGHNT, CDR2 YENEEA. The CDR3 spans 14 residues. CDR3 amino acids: CASSLGGLNEKLFF. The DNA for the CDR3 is TGTGCCAGCAGCTTAGGCGGACTGAATGAAAAACTGTTTTTT.

The CDR3 region is CASSYYPQIRGQETQYF. The DNA for the CDR3 is TGCGCCAGCAGCTACTACCCACAAATTAGGGGCCAAGAGACCCAGTACTTC. The chain links TRBV5-1 to TRBJ2-5, with D maybe TRBD1 (5 bases). Trimming removed 3 bases at V and 1 base at J, with 19 bases between. Germline values: CDR1 SGHRS, CDR2 YFSETQ. The CDR3 is 17 amino acids.

This CDR3 is CASRSYYRGRVDNEQFF. The CDR3 DNA sequence: TGCGCCAGCAGGAGCTACTACAGGGGACGGGTCGACAATGAGCAGTTCTTC. The genes are TRBV4-1 and TRBJ2-1; TRBD1 matches 7 bases. CDR1 MGHRA and CDR2 YSYEKL come from the germline V gene. The junction had 16 bases not matched to a gene; V was cut back by 6 bases and J by 5 bases. This CDR3 is 17 amino acids long.